Sequencing of this T cell receptor beta chain was carried out in a study of OX40 agonist ivuxolimab in advanced cancers. V lost 7 bases to trimming and J lost 4 bases, with 19 bases between them. Looked up from germline, CDR1 is SGHVS and CDR2 is FQNEAQ. The CDR3 sequence is 16 residues long. Clones were read by immunoSEQ multiplex PCR, and TCRdb kept only the in-frame ones, dropping some. There are roughly 60,000 clones in the sample; about 91% occur only once, and about 0.44% lies in the top ten. Source: CD4+ or CD8+ T cells sorted from blood, taken in a trial of the OX40 agonist ivuxolimab. The TCR sequence derives from an adult with an advanced solid tumor such as melanoma, head and neck, liver or kidney cancer. The chain recombines TRBV7-8 with TRBJ2-2; no definite D call. The CDR3 reads CASNPYRVAVTGELFF. CDR3 nucleotide sequence: TGTGCCAGCAACCCCTACCGGGTTGCGGTCACCGGGGAGCTGTTTTTT.